Presented here are 18 T cell receptor beta chains from one specimen sequenced in a study of shared clonotypes between healthy human individuals. Profiled with immunoSEQ multiplex PCR; TCRdb holds only in-frame clones, not every one. The sample holds about 1.1 million clones, approximately 80% seen once. Material: memory CD4+ T cells from PBMCs. The subset denotes: CD45RA-negative fraction. These receptors all stem from a man aged 18 to 35 in good health. Some clones in this sample may be carry-over from other donors' samples.

Only a few counts were recorded for this clone. This sequence joins TRBV11-2 and TRBJ2-7, with TRBD1 matching 8 bases. CDR3 length: 14 residues. V lost 5 bases, J lost 3 bases, and 6 bases stayed unmatched. From germline, CDR1 is SGHAT and CDR2 FQNNGV. The CDR3 coding sequence is TGTGCCAGCAGCGATCCGACAGGGGTCTACGAGCAGTACTTC. Protein: CASSDPTGVYEQYF.

V gene TRBV6-5 combines with J gene TRBJ2-6; D not resolved. Germline lookup yields CDR1 MNHEY and CDR2 SVGAGI. The CDR3 spans 13 residues. V was cut by 8 bases and J by 2 bases, with 7 bases left in between. CDR3 protein: CASWSPGANVLTF. In nucleotides, the CDR3 is TGTGCCAGCTGGAGTCCTGGGGCCAACGTCCTGACTTTC.

V gene TRBV30 combines with J gene TRBJ2-5; 8 nucleotides agree with TRBD2. The closer fit of TRBJ2-7 to the DNA end suggests the J call may be wrong. The CDR3 is 15 residues long. CDR1 and CDR2 from the germline V gene are GTSNPN and SVGIG (reference sequence). CDR3 residues: CAWSVRGTSSHEQYF. CDR3 DNA: TGTGCCTGGAGTGTACGGGGGACTAGTTCACACGAGCAGTACTTC.

This chain uses TRBV15 with TRBJ1-4, with D tentatively TRBD1 (5 bases). Per the germline V gene, CDR1 is LNHNV and CDR2 is YYDKDF (reference sequence). Trimming cost V 0 bases and J 8 bases, with 16 bases left between them. This CDR3 has 16 amino acids. The CDR3 region has the DNA TGTGCCACCAGCAGAGATCAGGGAGCAGGGCGCGAAAAACTGTTTTTT. This translates into CATSRDQGAGREKLFF.

The rearrangement uses TRBV5-4 and TRBJ2-5, with 8 bases matching TRBD1. Germline V gene lookup returns CDR1 SGHNT and CDR2 YYREEE (reference sequence). The V gene end was trimmed by 2 bases and the J gene end by 4 bases; junction bases not matched to a gene: 10. This CDR3 is built from 16 residues. The CDR3 here is CASSFAQGAIGETQYF. CDR3 nucleotides: TGTGCCAGCAGCTTTGCGCAGGGGGCGATAGGAGAGACCCAGTACTTC.

This clone has just a few counts. This rearrangement joins TRBV9 to TRBJ2-3; D may be TRBD2 (6 bases). Germline V gene lookup returns CDR1 SGDLS and CDR2 YYNGEE. V was shortened by 0 bases and J by 7 bases, with 18 bases between the two germline ends. The CDR3 sequence is 16 residues long. CDR3 sequence reads: CASSVGGAEGWHTQYF. CDR3 coding DNA: TGTGCCAGCAGCGTAGGCGGAGCGGAGGGATGGCATACGCAGTATTTT.

This clone appeared once. This chain joins TRBV27 and TRBJ2-5, with TRBD2 matching 7 bases. This CDR3 contains 14 residues. V was clipped by 0 bases and J by 5 bases; unmatched bases: 3. Per germline, CDR1 MNHEY and CDR2 SMNVEV (reference sequence). The CDR3 nucleotides are TGTGCCAGCAGTTTATCGGGGGGGGTGGAGACCCAGTACTTC. Amino acids: CASSLSGGVETQYF.

The chain recombines TRBV28 with TRBJ1-2; D might be TRBD1 (5 bases). Germline-derived CDR1 and CDR2 are MDHEN and SYDVKM. CDR3 length: 11 amino acids. V lost 4 bases to trimming and J lost 8 bases, with 8 bases between them. DNA of the CDR3: TGTGCCAGCAGTTCAAACAGGGGCTACACCTTC. Its protein product is CASSSNRGYTF.

The chain couples TRBV28 to TRBJ2-2; TRBD2 is a possible D gene (5 bases). Trimming removed 5 bases from V and 3 bases from J, with 10 bases in between. The CDR3 contains 14 residues. Germline CDR1 and CDR2: MDHEN and SYDVKM. CDR3 sequence reads: CASSILEDTGELFF. In DNA, the CDR3 is TGTGCCAGCAGTATACTAGAGGACACCGGGGAGCTGTTTTTT.

As concerns this clone: Other nucleotide sequences in the sample specify the same CDR3. The chain couples TRBV5-1 to TRBJ2-7; no definite D call. Trimming removed 4 bases from V and 1 base from J, with 3 bases in between. The CDR3 covers 11 residues. In germline, CDR1 is SGHRS, CDR2 YFSETQ. The CDR3 protein is CASSDSYEQYF. For the CDR3, the DNA is TGCGCCAGCAGCGATTCCTACGAGCAGTACTTC. Based on the CDR3 plus reference TRBV5-1 and TRBJ2-7, the full variable domain is KAGVTQTPRYLIKTRGQQVTLSCSPISGHRSVSWYQQTPGQGLQFLFEYFSETQRNKGNFPGRFSGRQFSNSRSEMNVSTLELGDSALYLCASSDSYEQYFGPGTRLTVT.

A note on this clone: The same CDR3 arises from other DNA sequences in this sample as well. The gene calls are TRBV7-9 and TRBJ2-5, with 11 nucleotides matching TRBD2. The germline CDR1 and CDR2 sequences are SEHNR and FQNEAQ (reference sequence). The CDR3 is made up of 16 amino acids. Losses at the gene ends were 5 bases for V and 2 bases for J; bases not matched to a gene: 7. CDR3 sequence (DNA): TGTGCCAGCAGCCTACCTAGCGGGAGGACGCAAGAGACCCAGTACTTC. It specifies CASSLPSGRTQETQYF.

This clone was seen at least ten times. This sequence joins TRBV7-2 and TRBJ2-1; D unclear. The germline V and J ends were trimmed by 5 bases and 5 bases, with 10 bases remaining between them. CDR3 size: 13 residues. The germline V gene encodes CDR1 SGHTA and CDR2 FQGNSA. Here the CDR3 DNA reads TGTGCCAGCAGCCGCGCCTCGCACAATGAGCAGTTCTTC. Translating it yields CASSRASHNEQFF.

This rearrangement joins TRBV27 to TRBJ1-4; weak D call: TRBD1 (5 bases). Germline lookup yields CDR1 MNHEY and CDR2 SMNVEV (reference sequence). The CDR3 loop spans 13 amino acids. Trimming cost V 3 bases and J 8 bases, with 10 bases left between them. CDR3 nucleotide sequence: TGTGCCAGCAGTTTCCGTACAGGAGAAAAACTGTTTTTT. It specifies CASSFRTGEKLFF.

V and J are TRBV10-2 and TRBJ2-7; tentative D call: TRBD2 (6 bases). CDR1 and CDR2 from the germline V gene are WSHSY and SAAADI. The CDR3 covers 13 residues. V lost 4 bases and J 4 bases, leaving 11 bases between the germline ends. The CDR3 is CASSVVGGYEQYF. CDR3 sequence (DNA): TGCGCCAGCAGTGTCGTGGGGGGATACGAGCAGTACTTC.

CDR3 nucleotides: TGTGCCAGCAGCTTGGACCAGGGCGGCACTGAAGCTTTCTTT. Translation gives CASSLDQGGTEAFF. The chain recombines TRBV5-6 with TRBJ1-1; D is possibly TRBD1 (5 bases). Trimming cost V 0 bases and J 4 bases, with 10 bases left between them. Germline V gene data show CDR1 as SGHDT and CDR2 as YYEEEE. CDR3 length equals 14 residues.

The chain has TRBV28 and TRBJ2-1, with TRBD1 as a possible D gene (5 bases). The CDR3 has 17 amino acids. From germline, CDR1 is MDHEN and CDR2 SYDVKM. V shed 5 bases and J shed 5 bases, with 22 bases lying between them. The CDR3 region has the DNA TGTGCCAGCAGTCCCTTGAAGACAGTAGCCCCTCACAATGAGCAGTTCTTC. Its protein is CASSPLKTVAPHNEQFF.

V usage is TRBV5-6 and J usage is TRBJ2-7; 8 nucleotides line up with TRBD2. The CDR3 runs to 15 residues. Trimming cost V 4 bases and J 3 bases; bases outside gene matches: 9. Germline CDR1 and CDR2: SGHDT and YYEEEE. CDR3 sequence reads: CASSRGAGDRYEQYF. The DNA for the CDR3 is TGTGCCAGCAGCCGTGGAGCGGGAGACCGCTACGAGCAGTACTTC. Using reference TRBV5-6 and TRBJ2-7 for the parts outside the CDR3, the full variable domain is DAGVTQSPTHLIKTRGQQVTLRCSPKSGHDTVSWYQQALGQGPQFIFQYYEEEERQRGNFPDRFSGHQFPNYSSELNVNALLLGDSALYLCASSRGAGDRYEQYFGPGTRLTVT.

This chain connects TRBV28 to TRBJ1-2; 7 nucleotides align to TRBD1. Germline loops: CDR1 MDHEN, CDR2 SYDVKM. Trimming at V came to 2 bases and at J to 1 base, leaving 4 bases not matched to a gene. The CDR3 consists of 15 residues. CDR3 region: CASSLRGQFNYGYTF. The CDR3 DNA reads TGTGCCAGCAGTTTACGGGGACAGTTTAACTATGGCTACACCTTC.